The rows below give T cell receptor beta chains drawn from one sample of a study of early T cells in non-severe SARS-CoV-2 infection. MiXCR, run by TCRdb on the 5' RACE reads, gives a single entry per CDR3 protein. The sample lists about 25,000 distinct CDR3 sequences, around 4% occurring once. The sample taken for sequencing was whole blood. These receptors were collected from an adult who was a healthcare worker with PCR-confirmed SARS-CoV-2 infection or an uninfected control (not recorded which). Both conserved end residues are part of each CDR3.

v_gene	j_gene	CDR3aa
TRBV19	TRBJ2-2	CASEKIAGVSGELFF
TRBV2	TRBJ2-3	CASSGGASTDTQYF
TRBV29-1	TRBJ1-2	CSVEARGYNYGYTF
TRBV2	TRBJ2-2	CASGLAGNTGELFF
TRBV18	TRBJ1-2	CASSPPDRLAEGYTF
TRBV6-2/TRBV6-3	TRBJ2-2	CASSRLGKNTGELFF
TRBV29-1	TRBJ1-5	CSVAEQGVGQPQHF
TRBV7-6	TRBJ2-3	CASSLGGPEADTQYF
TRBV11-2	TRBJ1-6	CASSPDRRSYNSPLHF
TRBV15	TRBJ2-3	CATSKREKKQYF
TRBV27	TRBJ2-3	CASSFSRSPYTDTQYF
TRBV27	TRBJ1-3	CASSLIGGRSFSGNTIYF
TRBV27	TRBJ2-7	CASSPASGGPYEQYF
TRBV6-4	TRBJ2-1	CASSVQITSGSSYNEQFF
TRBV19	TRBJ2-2	CASSPGTRRTGELFF
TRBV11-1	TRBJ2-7	CASSQRQGPTSYEQYF
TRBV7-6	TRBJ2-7	CASTTQTGFPDEQYF
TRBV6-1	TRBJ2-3	CASRRRGQGAADTQYF
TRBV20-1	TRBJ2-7	CSARGGPSYEQYF
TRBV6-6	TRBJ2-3	CASSNLLAGVTDTQYF
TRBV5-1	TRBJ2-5	CASSGGRTVGETQYF
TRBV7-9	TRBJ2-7	CAIERGRKGYEQYF
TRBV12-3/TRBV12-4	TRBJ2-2	CASSMWPGELFF
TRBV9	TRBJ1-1	CASRPRGSDTEAFF
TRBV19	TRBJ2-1	CASSEGNSYNEQFF
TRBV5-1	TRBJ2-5	CASSLYGASETQYF
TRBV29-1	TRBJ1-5	CSATRGPSQPQHF
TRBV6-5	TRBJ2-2	CASSRPGQGNTGELFF
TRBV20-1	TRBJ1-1	CSASGSNTEAFF
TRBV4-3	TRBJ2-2	CASSQDFPGPNTGELFF
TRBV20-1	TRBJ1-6	CSAPGRRMSSYNSPLHF
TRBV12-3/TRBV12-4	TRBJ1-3	CASSFGTGQGNTIYF
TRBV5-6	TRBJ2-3	CASSLAGDRTDTQYF
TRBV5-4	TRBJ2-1	CASSLQILAGKGNEQFF
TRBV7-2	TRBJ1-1	CASRLVAQPNTEAFF
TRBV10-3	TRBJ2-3	CAISESPRGRSTDTQYF
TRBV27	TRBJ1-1	CASRPLTENTEAFF
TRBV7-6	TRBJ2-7	CASSQGTGAYEQYF
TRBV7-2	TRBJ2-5	CASSLAWETQYF
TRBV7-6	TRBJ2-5	CASSIRRGGETQYF
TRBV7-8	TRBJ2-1	CASTRAQISYNEQFF
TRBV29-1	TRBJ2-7	CSVEWGQSYEQYF